This T cell receptor (beta chain) was captured by sequencing in a study of T cell responses to AZD1222 COVID-19 vaccine. Trimming took 3 bases from V and 0 from J; bases not matched to a gene: 11. This CDR3 spans 17 amino acids. CDR1 and CDR2 from the germline V gene are SGDLS and YYNGEE. As for this clone: Its target is not known.

Study-level points and caveats: The study identified only a handful of AZD1222 recipients as seropositive at baseline. Clonal diversity was possibly underestimated, and the donors were mostly white British, with more females. The breadth and depth of Spike-specific TCRs increased once two AZD1222 doses had been given. The study sampled repertoires only after the peak T cell response.

Method: immunoSEQ multiplex PCR; TCRdb's copy keeps in-frame clones and lacks some. The sample has 120,000 to 150,000 clones; 91% are singletons. This sequence originates from an adult in good health. The material sequenced was peripheral blood, taken on day 0 of AZD1222 vaccination. V gene TRBV9 combines with J gene TRBJ1-1, with 7 bases identical to TRBD1. The DNA for the CDR3 is TGTGCCAGCAGCGGAACCGGGACAGCAGGCATGAACACTGAAGCTTTCTTT. Translated: CASSGTGTAGMNTEAFF.